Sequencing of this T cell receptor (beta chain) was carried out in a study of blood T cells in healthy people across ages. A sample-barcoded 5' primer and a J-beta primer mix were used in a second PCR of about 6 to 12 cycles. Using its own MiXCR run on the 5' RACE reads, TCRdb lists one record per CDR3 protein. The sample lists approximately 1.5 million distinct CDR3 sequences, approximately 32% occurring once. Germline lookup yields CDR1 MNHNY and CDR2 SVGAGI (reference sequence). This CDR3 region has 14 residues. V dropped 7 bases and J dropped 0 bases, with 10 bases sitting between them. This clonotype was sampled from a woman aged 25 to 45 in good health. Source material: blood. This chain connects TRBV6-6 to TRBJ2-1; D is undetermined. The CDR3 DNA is TGTGCCAGCACGGGCTCCAGCTCCTACAATGAGCAGTTCTTC. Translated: CASTGSSSYNEQFF.